This note documents a single TCR beta chain sequence. What it binds is not known. These data come from a study of PD-L1 blockade in urothelial cancer. Looking at the study overall: Of about 30 patients, around 26 were males with bladder-origin urothelial cancer. Analyses were performed on blood at 3 weeks after treatment start (the second dose) and at 6 weeks. T cells were recovered from blood samples at a median of around 140,000. Study-wide findings and caveats: Clones that were tumor-associated expanded more in the blood of durable-benefit patients at 3 weeks.

Sequencing was performed with immunoSEQ multiplex PCR; in TCRdb, only in-frame clones are kept and a portion is missing. Altogether fewer than 45,000 clones are present, roughly 82% being singletons, with the ten largest covering under 4%. This clonotype originated in a man in his sixties or seventies with urothelial cancer. Sequencing used PBMCs, obtained around atezolizumab (anti-PD-L1) treatment.

The CDR3 DNA sequence: TGCGCCAGCAGCCAAGATGGACTAGCGGTCAGCTCCTACAATGAGCAGTTCTTC. It specifies CASSQDGLAVSSYNEQFF. The chain employs TRBV4-3 and TRBJ2-1; 10 bases align to TRBD2. Germline-derived CDR1 and CDR2 are LGHNA and YSLEER. The CDR3 loop spans 18 amino acids. With V trimmed by 0 bases and J by 0 bases, 5 bases remained unmatched.